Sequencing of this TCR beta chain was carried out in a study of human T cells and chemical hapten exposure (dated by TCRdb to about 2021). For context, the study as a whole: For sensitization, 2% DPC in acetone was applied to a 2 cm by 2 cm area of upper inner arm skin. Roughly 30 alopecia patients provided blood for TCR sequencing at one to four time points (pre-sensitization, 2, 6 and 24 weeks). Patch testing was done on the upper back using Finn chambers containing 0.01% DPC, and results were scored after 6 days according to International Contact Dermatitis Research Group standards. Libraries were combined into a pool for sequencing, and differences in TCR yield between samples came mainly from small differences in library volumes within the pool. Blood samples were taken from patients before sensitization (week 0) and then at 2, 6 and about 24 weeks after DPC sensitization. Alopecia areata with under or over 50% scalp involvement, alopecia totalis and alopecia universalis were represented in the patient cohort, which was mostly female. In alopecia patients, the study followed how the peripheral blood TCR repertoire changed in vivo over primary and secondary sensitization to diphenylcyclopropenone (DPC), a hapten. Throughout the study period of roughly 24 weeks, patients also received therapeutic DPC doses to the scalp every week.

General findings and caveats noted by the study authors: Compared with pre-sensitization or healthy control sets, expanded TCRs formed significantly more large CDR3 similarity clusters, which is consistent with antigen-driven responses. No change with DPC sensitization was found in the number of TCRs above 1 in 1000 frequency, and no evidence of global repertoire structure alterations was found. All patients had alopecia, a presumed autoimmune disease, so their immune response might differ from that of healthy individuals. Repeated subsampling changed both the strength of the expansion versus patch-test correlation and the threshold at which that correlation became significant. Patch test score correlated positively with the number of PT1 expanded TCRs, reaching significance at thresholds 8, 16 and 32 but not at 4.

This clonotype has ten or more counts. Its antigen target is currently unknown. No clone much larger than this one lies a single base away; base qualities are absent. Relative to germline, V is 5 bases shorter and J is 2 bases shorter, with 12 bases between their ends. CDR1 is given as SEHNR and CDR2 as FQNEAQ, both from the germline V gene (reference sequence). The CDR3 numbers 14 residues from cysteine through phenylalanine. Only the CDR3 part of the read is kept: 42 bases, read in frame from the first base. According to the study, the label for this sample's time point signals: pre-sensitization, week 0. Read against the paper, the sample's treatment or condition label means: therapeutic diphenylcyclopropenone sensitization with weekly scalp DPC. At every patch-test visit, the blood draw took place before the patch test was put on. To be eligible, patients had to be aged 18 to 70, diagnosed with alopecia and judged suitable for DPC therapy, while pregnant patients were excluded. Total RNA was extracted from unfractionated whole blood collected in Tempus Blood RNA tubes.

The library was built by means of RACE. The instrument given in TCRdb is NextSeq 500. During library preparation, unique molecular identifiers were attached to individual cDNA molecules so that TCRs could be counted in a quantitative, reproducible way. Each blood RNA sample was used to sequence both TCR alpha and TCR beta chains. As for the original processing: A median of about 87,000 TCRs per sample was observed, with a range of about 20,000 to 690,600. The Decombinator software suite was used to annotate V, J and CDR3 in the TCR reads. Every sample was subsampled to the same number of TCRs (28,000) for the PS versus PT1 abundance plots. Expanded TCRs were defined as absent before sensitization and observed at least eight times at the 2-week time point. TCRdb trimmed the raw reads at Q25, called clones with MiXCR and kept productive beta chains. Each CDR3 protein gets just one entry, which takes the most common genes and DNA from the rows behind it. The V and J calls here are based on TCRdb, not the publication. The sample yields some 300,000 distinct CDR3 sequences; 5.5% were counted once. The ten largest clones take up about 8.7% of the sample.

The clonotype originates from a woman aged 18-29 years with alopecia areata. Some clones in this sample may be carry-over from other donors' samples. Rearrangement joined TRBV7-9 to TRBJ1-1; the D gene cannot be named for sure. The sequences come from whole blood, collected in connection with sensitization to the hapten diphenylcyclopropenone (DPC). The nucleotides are TGTGCCAGCAGCGCCGATTGGCATAACACTGAAGCTTTCTTT. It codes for CASSADWHNTEAFF.